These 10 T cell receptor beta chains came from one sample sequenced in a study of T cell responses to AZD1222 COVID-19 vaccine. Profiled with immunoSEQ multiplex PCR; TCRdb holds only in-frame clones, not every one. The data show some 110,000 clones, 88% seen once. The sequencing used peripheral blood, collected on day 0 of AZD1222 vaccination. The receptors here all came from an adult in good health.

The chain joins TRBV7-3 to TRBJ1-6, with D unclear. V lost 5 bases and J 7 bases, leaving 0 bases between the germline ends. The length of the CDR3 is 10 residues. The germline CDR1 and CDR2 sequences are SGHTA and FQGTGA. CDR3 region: CASSNSPLHF. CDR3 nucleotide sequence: TGTGCCAGCAGCAATTCACCCCTCCACTTT.

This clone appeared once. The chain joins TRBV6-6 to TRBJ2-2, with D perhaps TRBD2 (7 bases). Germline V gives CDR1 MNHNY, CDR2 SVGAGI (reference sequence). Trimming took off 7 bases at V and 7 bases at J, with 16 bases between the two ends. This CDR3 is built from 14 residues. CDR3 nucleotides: TGTGCCAGCACCTATCGCGGGGGCGGCGGGGAGCTGTTTTTT. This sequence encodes CASTYRGGGGELFF.

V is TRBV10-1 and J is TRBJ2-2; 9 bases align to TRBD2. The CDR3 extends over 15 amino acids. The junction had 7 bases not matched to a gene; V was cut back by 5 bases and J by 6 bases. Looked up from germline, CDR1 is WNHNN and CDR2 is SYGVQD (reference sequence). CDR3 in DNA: TGCGCCAGCAGTCTAGCGGGGAGGCCTCCCGGGGAGCTGTTTTTT. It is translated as CASSLAGRPPGELFF.

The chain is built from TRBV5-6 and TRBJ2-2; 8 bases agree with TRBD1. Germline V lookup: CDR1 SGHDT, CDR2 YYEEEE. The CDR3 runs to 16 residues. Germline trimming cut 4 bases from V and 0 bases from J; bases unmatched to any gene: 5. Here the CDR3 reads CASSPWTGTNTGELFF. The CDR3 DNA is TGTGCCAGCAGCCCCTGGACAGGGACGAACACCGGGGAGCTGTTTTTT.

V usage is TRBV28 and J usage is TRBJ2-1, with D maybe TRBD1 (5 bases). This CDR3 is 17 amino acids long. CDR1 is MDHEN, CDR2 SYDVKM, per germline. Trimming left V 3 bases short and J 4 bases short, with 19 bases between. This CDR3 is CASSFPTTVSNYNEQFF. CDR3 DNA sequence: TGTGCCAGCAGTTTTCCGACGACAGTCTCAAATTACAATGAGCAGTTCTTC.

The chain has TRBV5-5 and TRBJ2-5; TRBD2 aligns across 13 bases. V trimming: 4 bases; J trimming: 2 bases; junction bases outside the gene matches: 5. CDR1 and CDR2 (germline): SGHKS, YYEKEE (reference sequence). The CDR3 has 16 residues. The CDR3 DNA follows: TGTGCCAGCAGCACGCCGGGACTAGCGGGGCAAGAGACCCAGTACTTC. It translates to CASSTPGLAGQETQYF.

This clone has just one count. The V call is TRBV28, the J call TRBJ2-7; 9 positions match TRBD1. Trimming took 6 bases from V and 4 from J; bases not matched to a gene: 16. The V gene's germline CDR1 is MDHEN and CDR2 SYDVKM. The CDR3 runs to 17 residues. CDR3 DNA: TGTGCCAGCAGACACTACTCCTACAGGGGGCAACGTTACGAGCAGTACTTC. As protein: CASRHYSYRGQRYEQYF.

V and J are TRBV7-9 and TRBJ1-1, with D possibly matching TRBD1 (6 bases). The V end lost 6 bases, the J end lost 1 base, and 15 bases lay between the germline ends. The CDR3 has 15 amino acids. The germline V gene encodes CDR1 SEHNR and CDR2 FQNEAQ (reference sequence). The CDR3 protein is CASSPGRGRNTEAFF. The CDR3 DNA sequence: TGTGCCAGCAGTCCCGGGCGGGGGCGGAACACTGAAGCTTTCTTT.

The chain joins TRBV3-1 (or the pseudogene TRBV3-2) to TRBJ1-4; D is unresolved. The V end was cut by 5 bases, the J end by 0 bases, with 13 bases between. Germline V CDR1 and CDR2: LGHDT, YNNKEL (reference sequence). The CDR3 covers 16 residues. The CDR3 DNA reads TGTGCCAGCAGCATCCGGCTTGGGGCAACTAATGAAAAACTGTTTTTT. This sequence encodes CASSIRLGATNEKLFF.

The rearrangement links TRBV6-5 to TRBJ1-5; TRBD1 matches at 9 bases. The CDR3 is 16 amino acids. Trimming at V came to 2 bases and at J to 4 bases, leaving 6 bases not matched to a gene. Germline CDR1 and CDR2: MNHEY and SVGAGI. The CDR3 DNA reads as TGTGCCAGCAGTTACGGGGGACAGGGAGGAAATCAGCCCCAGCATTTT. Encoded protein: CASSYGGQGGNQPQHF.